The clone carrying this T cell receptor (beta chain) was seen at least ten times. The target antigen is unknown. Time point noted: newly diagnosed GD, antithyroid drugs for less than 3 months. Construction of the TCR library relied on RNA isolated from PBMCs. EDTA tubes collected 9 to 9.5 milliliters of peripheral blood. The authors built TCR beta libraries using iRepertoire HTBI primers and Arm-PCR of CDR3 regions. Via MiXCR, TCRdb re-called the multiplex PCR reads, giving one row per CDR3 protein. This sample has roughly 250,000 distinct CDR3 sequences; around 19% occur once, and the top ten carry about 14%. The data derive from a study of regulatory T cells in long-lasting Graves disease. Study outcomes and limitations: Persistent Graves' patients had lower TCR diversity than newly diagnosed ones.

The CDR3 sequence is 15 residues long. Trimming cost V 4 bases and J 2 bases, with 15 bases left between them. CDR1 and CDR2 from the germline V gene are LGHDT and YNNKEL (reference sequence). Another study also made use of these data, one on T cells in Graves' hyperthyroidism and ophthalmopathy. Per that paper: Patients between 18 and 65 years old had hyperthyroidism, newly diagnosed and lasting under 2 months.

The clonotype originates from a young woman with Graves disease. The V and J genes are TRBV3-1 and TRBJ2-7; tentatively, D is TRBD1 or TRBD2 (5 bases each). Specimen: peripheral blood mononuclear cells (PBMCs), collected at new diagnosis, from a patient treated with antithyroid drugs. DNA for the CDR3: TGTGCCAGCAGCCCAGCCGGGACGGGAACCTACGAGCAGTACTTC. This codes for CASSPAGTGTYEQYF.